These 15 T cell receptor beta chains share one sample of origin, sequenced in a study of blood T cell repertoires in COVID-19. TCRdb keeps only in-frame clones here, not all; method: immunoSEQ multiplex PCR. The table includes about 140,000 clones, more than 70% detected once. The sequencing sample was made of PBMCs or T cells enriched from blood (not recorded which). The receptor source for this set is a man aged 40-55 years with acute COVID-19.

The chain uses TRBV29-1 and TRBJ2-2; TRBD2 might be the D (7 bases). The V gene's germline CDR1 is SQVTM and CDR2 ANQGSEA. CDR3 size: 15 residues. Trimming shortened V by 2 bases and J by 5 bases, and 15 bases separated the two germline ends. DNA of the CDR3: TGCAGCGTTGAAAAAGGGGGGGAGATGACCGGGGAGCTGTTTTTT. It specifies CSVEKGGEMTGELFF.

The V gene is TRBV11-2, the J gene TRBJ2-5; D is ambiguous. V shed 1 base and J shed 5 bases, with 11 bases lying between them. This CDR3 is built from 14 residues. Germline V CDR1 and CDR2: SGHAT, FQNNGV. CDR3 amino acids: CASSLGSRVETQYF. The CDR3 bases are TGTGCCAGCAGCTTAGGCTCTCGGGTTGAGACCCAGTACTTC.

CDR3 sequence reads: CASSSPNTGANVLTF. The CDR3 coding sequence is TGTGCCAGCAGCTCCCCAAATACAGGGGCCAACGTCCTGACTTTC. The rearrangement links TRBV5-4 to TRBJ2-6; D gene uncertain. Trimming took 3 bases from V and 4 from J, leaving 11 bases between them. The CDR3 runs to 15 residues. Germline values: CDR1 SGHNT, CDR2 YYREEE (reference sequence).

The chain carries TRBV27 and TRBJ1-6, with TRBD1 identical over 7 bases. The CDR3 is 16 amino acids. From germline, CDR1 is MNHEY and CDR2 SMNVEV (reference sequence). V gave up 8 bases and J gave up 9 bases; unmatched junction bases: 16. In nucleotides, the CDR3 is TGTGCCAGCCACTCTCGACAGGGTGAACGAAGTTCACCCCTCCACTTT. Its translation is CASHSRQGERSSPLHF.

CDR3 DNA sequence: TGTGCCAGCTCAAAGACGACTAGCATGAATGAGCAGTTCTTC. Protein product: CASSKTTSMNEQFF. This chain links TRBV18 with TRBJ2-1; 7 bases match TRBD2. There are 14 residues in the CDR3. V was clipped by 5 bases and J by 7 bases; unmatched bases: 8. Germline assignment: CDR1 KGHSH and CDR2 LQKENI.

This clone appeared a single time. V is TRBV7-2 and J is TRBJ1-1; D is unresolved. This CDR3 has 14 amino acids. V gave up 1 base and J gave up 6 bases, with 12 bases separating them. Germline assignment: CDR1 SGHTA and CDR2 FQGNSA. The CDR3 loop is CASSLGHVGAEAFF. The CDR3, as DNA: TGTGCCAGCAGCTTAGGACATGTCGGGGCTGAAGCTTTCTTT.

The chain joins TRBV7-9 to TRBJ2-5, with D tentatively TRBD1 (5 bases). CDR3 size: 12 residues. V was cut by 1 base and J by 7 bases, with 7 bases left in between. Germline V gene lookup returns CDR1 SEHNR and CDR2 FQNEAQ (reference sequence). Written as DNA, the CDR3 is TGTGCCAGCAGCTTAGAGGGGATGACCCAGTACTTC. Its translation: CASSLEGMTQYF.

The chain has TRBV6-5 and TRBJ1-3; the match to TRBD1 covers 7 bases. From germline, CDR1 is MNHEY and CDR2 SVGAGI. Trimming took 0 bases from V and 7 from J; bases not matched to a gene: 3. The CDR3 runs to 14 residues. The chain's CDR3 is CASSYSGTDNTIYF. Written as DNA, the CDR3 is TGTGCCAGCAGTTACTCCGGGACAGACAACACCATATATTTT.

The chain employs TRBV10-3 and TRBJ1-3; D perhaps matches TRBD1 (5 bases). Germline CDR1 is ENHRY and CDR2 is SYGVKD. The CDR3 extends over 14 amino acids. Trimming shortened V by 3 bases and J by 2 bases, and 8 bases separated the two germline ends. The CDR3 here is CAISDLTAGNTIYF. CDR3 coding DNA: TGTGCCATCAGTGATTTGACAGCTGGAAACACCATATATTTT.

The CDR3 spells CASSFTGSSPLHF. The CDR3 DNA reads as TGTGCCAGCAGCTTCACCGGGAGCTCACCCCTCCACTTT. The J gene is TRBJ1-6, the V gene TRBV7-9; D gene ambiguous. CDR1 SEHNR and CDR2 FQNEAQ come from the germline V gene (reference sequence). Between the trimmed V and J ends, which lost 3 bases and 10 bases, there was a span of 10 bases. The CDR3 is 13 amino acids. Complete variable domain (other parts from reference TRBV7-9 and TRBJ1-6): DTGVSQNPRHKITKRGQNVTFRCDPISEHNRLYWYRQTLGQGPEFLTYFQNEAQLEKSRLLSDRFSAERPKGSFSTLEIQRTEQGDSAMYLCASSFTGSSPLHFGNGTRLTVT.

This chain joins TRBV7-9 and TRBJ2-1; 7 bases fit TRBD2. The CDR3 runs 15 residues. In germline, CDR1 is SEHNR, CDR2 FQNEAQ (reference sequence). The J segment lost 1 base and the V segment lost 5 bases, leaving 5 bases of the junction unmatched. CDR3 loop: CASSRRAGSYNEQFF. The CDR3 DNA reads as TGTGCCAGCAGCCGGCGAGCGGGATCCTACAATGAGCAGTTCTTC.

The J gene is TRBJ1-3, the V gene TRBV7-2, with D uncertain. The CDR3 runs 15 residues. Trimming pared 4 bases from V and 1 base from J, leaving 11 bases between. From germline, CDR1 is SGHTA and CDR2 FQGNSA. The CDR3 reads CASSSAGISGNTIYF. The CDR3 nucleotides are TGTGCCAGCAGCTCGGCGGGGATTTCTGGAAACACCATATATTTT.

The gene calls are TRBV29-1 and TRBJ2-1; D not certain. Trimming shortened V by 1 base and J by 6 bases, and 10 bases separated the two germline ends. The CDR3 is made up of 13 amino acids. The germline V gene has CDR1 SQVTM and CDR2 ANQGSEA. In DNA, the CDR3 is TGCAGCGTTGAAGCCGCGTACAGCAATGAGCAGTTCTTC. Protein product: CSVEAAYSNEQFF.

V is TRBV18 and J is TRBJ1-1; the D gene is possibly TRBD1 (6 bases). In germline, CDR1 is KGHSH, CDR2 LQKENI. CDR3 length: 12 amino acids. V was shortened by 1 base and J by 6 bases, with 6 bases between the two germline ends. DNA for the CDR3: TGTGCCAGCTCACCACAGGGGGCTGAAGCTTTCTTT. Its protein product is CASSPQGAEAFF.

The chain links TRBV7-2 to TRBJ1-3; D gene uncertain. The CDR3 is 16 amino acids. Germline V gene data show CDR1 as SGHTA and CDR2 as FQGNSA. With 6 bases removed from V and 4 bases from J, the gap between germline ends came to 19 bases. This chain's CDR3 is CASSSQSGGGGNTIYF. CDR3 DNA sequence: TGTGCCAGCAGTTCCCAGAGTGGCGGTGGGGGAAACACCATATATTTT.